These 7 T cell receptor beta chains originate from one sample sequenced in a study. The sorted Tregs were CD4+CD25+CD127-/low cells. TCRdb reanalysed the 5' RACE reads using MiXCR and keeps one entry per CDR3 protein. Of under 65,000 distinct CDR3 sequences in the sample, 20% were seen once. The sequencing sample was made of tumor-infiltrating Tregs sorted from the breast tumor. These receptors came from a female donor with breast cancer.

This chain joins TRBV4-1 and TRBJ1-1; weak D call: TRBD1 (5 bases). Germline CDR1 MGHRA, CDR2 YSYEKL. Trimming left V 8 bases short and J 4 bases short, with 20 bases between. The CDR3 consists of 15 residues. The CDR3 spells CASHDYGGAATEAFF. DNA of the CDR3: TGCGCCAGCCACGACTATGGCGGGGCGGCCACTGAAGCTTTCTTT.

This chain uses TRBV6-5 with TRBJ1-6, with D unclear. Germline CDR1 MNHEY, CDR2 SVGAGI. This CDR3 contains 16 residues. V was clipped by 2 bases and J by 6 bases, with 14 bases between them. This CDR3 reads CASSYGLLTINSPLHF. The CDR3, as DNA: TGTGCCAGCAGTTACGGGCTGCTAACCATTAATTCACCCCTCCACTTT.

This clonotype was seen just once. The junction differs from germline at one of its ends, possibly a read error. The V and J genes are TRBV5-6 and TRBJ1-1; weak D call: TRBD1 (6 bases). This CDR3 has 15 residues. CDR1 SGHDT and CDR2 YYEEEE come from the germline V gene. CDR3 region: CASSLVGQPNTEDFF. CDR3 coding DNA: TGTGCCAGCAGCTTGGTGGGACAACCGAACACTGAAGATTTCTTT.

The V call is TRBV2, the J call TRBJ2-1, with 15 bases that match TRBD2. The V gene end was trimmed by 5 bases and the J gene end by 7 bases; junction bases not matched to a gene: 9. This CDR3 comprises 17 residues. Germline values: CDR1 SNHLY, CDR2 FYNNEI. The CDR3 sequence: CASSRGLAGGPVNEQFF. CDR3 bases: TGTGCCAGCAGTCGTGGACTAGCGGGAGGGCCCGTAAATGAGCAGTTCTTC.

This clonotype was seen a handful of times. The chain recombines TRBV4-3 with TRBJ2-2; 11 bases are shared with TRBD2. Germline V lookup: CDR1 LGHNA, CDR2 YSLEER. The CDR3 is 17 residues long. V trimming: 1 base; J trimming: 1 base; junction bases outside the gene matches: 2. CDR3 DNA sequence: TGCGCCAGCAGCCAAGCCGGGACTAGCGGGAACACCGGGGAGCTGTTTTTT. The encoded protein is CASSQAGTSGNTGELFF.

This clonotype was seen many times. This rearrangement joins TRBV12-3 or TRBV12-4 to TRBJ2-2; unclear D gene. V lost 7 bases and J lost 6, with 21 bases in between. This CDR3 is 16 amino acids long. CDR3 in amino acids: CASIPGPPSVPGELFF. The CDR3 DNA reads TGTGCCAGCATTCCCGGACCGCCGTCGGTCCCCGGGGAGCTGTTTTTT.

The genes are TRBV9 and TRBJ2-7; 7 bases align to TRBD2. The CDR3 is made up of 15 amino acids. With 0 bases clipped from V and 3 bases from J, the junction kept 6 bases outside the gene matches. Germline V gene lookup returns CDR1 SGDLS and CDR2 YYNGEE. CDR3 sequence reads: CASSVEPSGNYEQYF. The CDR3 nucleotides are TGTGCCAGCAGCGTAGAACCTAGCGGTAACTACGAGCAGTACTTC.